The clone carrying this TCR beta chain was counted at least ten times. This sample was taken from a study of T cells in Graves' hyperthyroidism and ophthalmopathy. Patients aged 18 to 65 had newly diagnosed hyperthyroidism lasting under 2 months. Lactation, pregnancy, other autoimmune disease or uncontrolled infection excluded patients. Diagnoses rested on clinical symptoms, serum thyroxine and TRAb, thyroid ultrasound and orbital computed tomography. The CDR3 runs 14 residues. The V end lost 7 bases, the J end lost 2 bases, and 15 bases lay between the germline ends. Germline lookup yields CDR1 ENHRY and CDR2 SYGVKD. TCR beta CDR3 regions were amplified from RNA transcripts. The HTBI primer set was used in a first-round RT-PCR of the TCR CDR3. One entry per CDR3 protein results from TCRdb running MiXCR on the multiplex PCR reads. The data show around 260,000 distinct CDR3 sequences, 20% to 25% seen once.

The rearrangement uses TRBV10-3 and TRBJ2-7, with D perhaps TRBD1 (6 bases). The sequence derives from a man aged 40-49 years with Graves' hyperthyroidism that later progressed to Graves' ophthalmopathy. The sequenced sample was blood. CDR3 in DNA: TGTGCCATCACAGGAGTCGGACAGACCTACGAGCAGTACTTC. Its protein product is CAITGVGQTYEQYF.